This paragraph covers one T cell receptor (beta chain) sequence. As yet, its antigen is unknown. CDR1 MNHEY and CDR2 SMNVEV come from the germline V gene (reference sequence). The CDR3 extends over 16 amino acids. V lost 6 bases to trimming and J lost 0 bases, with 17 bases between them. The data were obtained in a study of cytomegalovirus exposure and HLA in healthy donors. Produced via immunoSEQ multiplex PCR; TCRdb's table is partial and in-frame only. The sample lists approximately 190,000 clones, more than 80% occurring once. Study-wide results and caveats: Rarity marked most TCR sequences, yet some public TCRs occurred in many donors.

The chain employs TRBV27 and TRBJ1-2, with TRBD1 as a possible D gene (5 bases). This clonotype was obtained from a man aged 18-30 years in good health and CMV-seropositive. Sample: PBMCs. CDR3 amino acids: CASRPTGGVTNYGYTF. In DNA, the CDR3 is TGTGCCAGCAGACCAACCGGGGGGGTGACTAACTATGGCTACACCTTC.